Sequencing of this T cell receptor beta chain was carried out in a study of blood T cell repertoires in COVID-19. Clones were sequenced by immunoSEQ multiplex PCR, and TCRdb holds only the in-frame ones, with some missing. This table holds under 150,000 clones, around four fifths found once. This CDR3 comprises 12 residues. The germline V gene has CDR1 SGHTA and CDR2 FQGNSA. V shed 3 bases and J shed 9 bases, with 9 bases lying between them. The sequencing sample was made of peripheral blood. The sequence was obtained from a woman between 35 and 50 years old with active or convalescent COVID-19. The chain recombines TRBV7-2 with TRBJ2-1; tentative D call: TRBD2 (6 bases). DNA for the CDR3: TGTGCCAGCAGCTTGCTAGCGTCTGAGCAGTTCTTC. It codes for CASSLLASEQFF.